Below, 22 T cell receptor beta chains from the same sample are listed, as sequenced in a study of cytomegalovirus exposure and HLA in healthy donors. Profiled with immunoSEQ multiplex PCR; TCRdb holds only in-frame clones, not every one. Among 95,000 to 150,000 clones, 88% were seen once, and the ten largest hold nearly 6.5%. Material for sequencing was PBMCs. These receptors originate from a young woman in good health and CMV-seropositive.

The chain has TRBV19 and TRBJ2-2, with TRBD2 matching 8 bases. With V trimmed by 8 bases and J by 2 bases, 4 bases remained unmatched. The germline gives CDR1 LNHDA, CDR2 SQIVND (reference sequence). This CDR3 region has 14 residues. The chain's CDR3 is CASASGGNTGELFF. The CDR3 DNA reads TGTGCCAGTGCCAGCGGGGGTAACACCGGGGAGCTGTTTTTT.

This clone has only a few counts. This chain links TRBV10-3 with TRBJ1-1; D gene uncertain. Between the trimmed V and J ends, which lost 0 bases and 5 bases, there was a span of 13 bases. CDR3 size: 15 residues. CDR1 is ENHRY, CDR2 SYGVKD, per germline. The CDR3 bases are TGTGCCATCAGTGAGTCGATACCCTCGGGGACTGAAGCTTTCTTT. Its protein is CAISESIPSGTEAFF.

The V and J genes are TRBV15 and TRBJ2-7; D not resolved. Germline CDR1 LNHNV, CDR2 YYDKDF (reference sequence). Trimming stripped 0 bases from V and 5 bases from J, with 14 bases between. The CDR3 totals 15 residues. The CDR3 bases are TGTGCCACCAGCAGAGAAGTGCGGCTAGAAGACGAGCAGTACTTC. As protein: CATSREVRLEDEQYF. The full variable domain, its missing parts supplied by reference TRBV15 and TRBJ2-7, is DAMVIQNPRYQVTQFGKPVTLSCSQTLNHNVMYWYQQKSSQAPKLLFHYYDKDFNNEADTPDNFQSRRPNTSFCFLDIRSPGLGDTAMYLCATSREVRLEDEQYFGPGTRLTVT.

The CDR3 sequence is CASSFYEEKLFF. CDR3 nucleotide sequence: TGTGCCAGCAGCTTTTATGAGGAAAAACTGTTTTTT. This sequence joins TRBV7-9 and TRBJ1-4, with D hard to call. The CDR3 runs to 12 residues. Germline-derived CDR1 and CDR2 are SEHNR and FQNEAQ (reference sequence). Trimming shortened V by 3 bases and J by 8 bases, and 7 bases separated the two germline ends.

The rearrangement joins TRBV5-1 to TRBJ1-6; TRBD1 is a possible D gene (5 bases). The germline V gene encodes CDR1 SGHRS and CDR2 YFSETQ. This CDR3 region has 14 residues. Trimming stripped 0 bases from V and 5 bases from J, with 6 bases between. The CDR3 DNA follows: TGCGCCAGCAGCTTGGGACAGCATAATTCACCCCTCCACTTT. It encodes CASSLGQHNSPLHF.

This clone was seen just once. V and J are TRBV5-6 and TRBJ1-2; TRBD1 aligns across 7 bases. CDR1 is SGHDT and CDR2 is YYEEEE in the germline V gene. The CDR3 totals 16 residues. V lost 4 bases, J lost 1 base, and 10 bases stayed unmatched. The CDR3 spells CASSPGGRSFNYGYTF. CDR3 bases: TGTGCCAGCAGCCCAGGGGGGCGAAGCTTTAACTATGGCTACACCTTC.

This clone came up once. V usage is TRBV15 and J usage is TRBJ2-1, with D unresolved. Per germline, CDR1 LNHNV and CDR2 YYDKDF (reference sequence). This CDR3 region has 14 residues. Trimming took 6 bases from V and 0 from J, leaving 9 bases between them. CDR3 DNA sequence: TGTGCCACCAGGGGCCCGAACTCCTACAATGAGCAGTTCTTC. Its protein product is CATRGPNSYNEQFF.

In this sample, this clone turned up once. CDR3 residues: CASSLNRGSTEAFF. CDR3 coding DNA: TGTGCCAGCAGCTTAAACAGGGGTTCCACTGAAGCTTTCTTT. V usage is TRBV7-3 and J usage is TRBJ1-1, with TRBD1 matching 7 bases. V shed 1 base, J shed 4 bases, and the junction held 3 bases outside the gene matches. There are 14 residues in the CDR3. The V gene's germline CDR1 is SGHTA and CDR2 FQGTGA. Full variable domain (remainder filled in from reference TRBV7-3 and TRBJ1-1): GAGVSQTPSNKVTEKGKYVELRCDPISGHTALYWYRQSLGQGPEFLIYFQGTGAADDSGLPNDRFFAVRPEGSVSTLKIQRTERGDSAVYLCASSLNRGSTEAFFGQGTRLTVV.

The V call is TRBV21-1, the J call TRBJ2-1; the tabulated D call, TRBD2, remains unverified against the DNA. TRBV21-1 is an annotated pseudogene. The CDR3 extends over 13 amino acids. Here the CDR3 DNA reads TGTGCCAGCAGCAAAGCGCTTTCGGGGGAGCAGTTCTTC. Protein product: CASSKALSGEQFF.

This clone was seen ten or more times. The same CDR3 can be traced to other DNA sequences in this sample. V is TRBV5-4 and J is TRBJ1-4; 7 positions match TRBD1. The germline V gene has CDR1 SGHNT and CDR2 YYREEE (reference sequence). Trimming at V came to 2 bases and at J to 1 base, leaving 2 bases not matched to a gene. The CDR3 is 15 amino acids. The CDR3 sequence: CASSFGDRTNEKLFF. The CDR3 region has the DNA TGTGCCAGCAGCTTCGGGGACAGAACTAATGAAAAACTGTTTTTT.

The chain combines TRBV18 with TRBJ1-2, with TRBD1 matching 7 bases. Germline trimming cut 2 bases from V and 3 bases from J; bases unmatched to any gene: 3. The CDR3 extends over 14 amino acids. Per germline, CDR1 KGHSH and CDR2 LQKENI. CDR3 protein: CASSPEGADYGYTF. CDR3 DNA sequence: TGTGCCAGCTCACCAGAGGGGGCTGACTATGGCTACACCTTC.

This sequence joins TRBV4-2 and TRBJ2-7; maybe TRBD2 (6 bases). Germline V lookup: CDR1 LGHNA, CDR2 YNFKEQ. V lost 5 bases and J lost 7, with 15 bases in between. The CDR3 covers 13 residues. DNA of the CDR3: TGTGCCAGCAGCTTCGAGACTAGGAGAGAGCAGTACTTC. It encodes CASSFETRREQYF.

The J gene is TRBJ2-5, the V gene TRBV30; D is possibly TRBD1 (6 bases). CDR1 and CDR2 from the germline V gene are GTSNPN and SVGIG (reference sequence). The CDR3 is 15 residues long. V was shortened by 0 bases and J by 5 bases, with 16 bases between the two germline ends. DNA for the CDR3: TGTGCCTGGAGTGTAATATCAGGGGCCGGGGAGACCCAGTACTTC. Protein sequence: CAWSVISGAGETQYF.

This sequence joins TRBV5-1 and TRBJ1-1; possible D gene TRBD1, 6 bases. The germline V and J ends were trimmed by 0 bases and 6 bases, with 15 bases remaining between them. CDR1 and CDR2 from the germline V gene are SGHRS and YFSETQ. This CDR3 region has 15 residues. CDR3 in DNA: TGCGCCAGCAGCTTGGACAGGGCTCCCTTCGCTGAAGCTTTCTTT. Translating it yields CASSLDRAPFAEAFF. Combining the CDR3 with reference TRBV5-1 and TRBJ1-1 gives the whole variable domain KAGVTQTPRYLIKTRGQQVTLSCSPISGHRSVSWYQQTPGQGLQFLFEYFSETQRNKGNFPGRFSGRQFSNSRSEMNVSTLELGDSALYLCASSLDRAPFAEAFFGQGTRLTVV.

This clone was recorded once. This sequence joins TRBV5-4 and TRBJ2-1; 7 nucleotides agree with TRBD1. CDR1 and CDR2 from the germline V gene are SGHNT and YYREEE (reference sequence). After removal of 6 bases from V and 0 bases from J, the junction contained 6 bases not matched to a gene. The CDR3 length is 15 residues. The CDR3 DNA is TGTGCCAGCAATCCTTCAGGGGGCTCCTACAATGAGCAGTTCTTC. This encodes CASNPSGGSYNEQFF.

The chain joins TRBV5-1 to TRBJ1-5; D perhaps matches TRBD1 (5 bases). There are 15 residues in the CDR3. V was trimmed by 1 base and J by 3 bases, leaving 11 bases between them. CDR1 and CDR2 from the germline V gene are SGHRS and YFSETQ. CDR3 DNA sequence: TGCGCCAGCAGCTTGACAGGAGTAAACAATCAGCCCCAGCATTTT. Protein product: CASSLTGVNNQPQHF. Looking up the rest from reference TRBV5-1 and TRBJ1-5 gives the full variable domain: KAGVTQTPRYLIKTRGQQVTLSCSPISGHRSVSWYQQTPGQGLQFLFEYFSETQRNKGNFPGRFSGRQFSNSRSEMNVSTLELGDSALYLCASSLTGVNNQPQHFGDGTRLSIL.

The rearrangement links TRBV7-2 to TRBJ2-1, with TRBD2 as a possible D gene (5 bases). The CDR3 runs 15 residues. CDR1 and CDR2 from the germline V gene are SGHTA and FQGNSA. V lost 5 bases to trimming and J lost 0 bases, with 11 bases between them. The CDR3 is CASSGGLSSYNEQFF. DNA of the CDR3: TGTGCCAGCAGCGGCGGGCTAAGCTCCTACAATGAGCAGTTCTTC.

J is TRBJ2-5 and V is TRBV13; weak D call: TRBD2 (6 bases). V dropped 5 bases and J dropped 4 bases, with 20 bases sitting between them. The germline CDR1 and CDR2 sequences are PRHDT and FYEKMQ (reference sequence). This CDR3 has 16 amino acids. CDR3 protein: CASSPTSLAGRETQYF. The CDR3 DNA is TGTGCCAGCAGCCCGACAAGTTTGGCGGGAAGAGAGACCCAGTACTTC.

The chain employs TRBV4-2 and TRBJ1-6; D is unresolved. Trimming pared 1 base from V and 6 bases from J, leaving 13 bases between. This CDR3 spans 16 amino acids. Germline lookup yields CDR1 LGHNA and CDR2 YNFKEQ. As DNA, the CDR3 is TGTGCCAGCAGCCAAGTCGGGGTCATGAGTAATTCACCCCTCCACTTT. Translated: CASSQVGVMSNSPLHF.

The chain recombines TRBV11-2 with TRBJ2-1, with D possibly being TRBD2 (7 bases). This CDR3 contains 17 residues. Trimming took off 1 base at V and 3 bases at J, with 16 bases between the two ends. Germline V lookup: CDR1 SGHAT, CDR2 FQNNGV. The CDR3 DNA reads as TGTGCCAGCAGCTTAGTGGCCGCGGGGGACAACTACAATGAGCAGTTCTTC. Translating gives CASSLVAAGDNYNEQFF.

The chain has TRBV27 and TRBJ2-7, with a possible D match to TRBD1 (5 bases). The V gene lost 6 bases and the J gene lost 2 bases, with 14 bases spanning the gap. The CDR3 has 14 amino acids. Germline values: CDR1 MNHEY, CDR2 SMNVEV (reference sequence). The CDR3 nucleotides read TGTGCCAGCAGGCTCTCCAGGGAAACCTACGAGCAGTACTTC. Amino acids: CASRLSRETYEQYF.

The V and J genes are TRBV10-2 and TRBJ1-6; no definite D call. V lost 8 bases to trimming and J lost 6 bases, with 11 bases between them. From germline, CDR1 is WSHSY and CDR2 SAAADI. The CDR3 totals 13 residues. CDR3 sequence (DNA): TGCGCCAGCGTCCGGGATTTTAATTCACCCCTCCACTTT. This gives the protein CASVRDFNSPLHF.